This section outlines one T cell receptor beta chain sequence together with its context. Participants, roughly 18 to 90 years old, spanned some 23 US areas. The data stem from a study of blood T cell repertoires in COVID-19. Germline loops: CDR1 MNHEY, CDR2 SVGAGI. Trimming cost V 0 bases and J 6 bases; bases outside gene matches: 2. CDR3 length equals 14 residues. Sequencing used immunoSEQ multiplex PCR; TCRdb keeps in-frame clones, though not all of them. The sample has approximately 300,000 clones; approximately 91% are singletons. The rearrangement joins TRBV6-5 to TRBJ2-7, with 10 bases that match TRBD2. The sequence came from a man in his 60s who had recovered from COVID-19. Sequenced input: PBMCs or T cells enriched from blood (not recorded which). CDR3 sequence (DNA): TGTGCCAGCAGTTACTCGCCTAGCGGGAGCGAGCAGTACTTC. It specifies CASSYSPSGSEQYF.